What follows is one T cell receptor (beta chain) and its context. Measured with immunoSEQ multiplex PCR; TCRdb has only the in-frame clones, and not every one. The table has roughly 250,000 clones, about 93% seen once; the top ten hold over 1.5%. The source of the sample is a study of blood T cell repertoires in COVID-19. V was shortened by 2 bases and J by 6 bases, with 13 bases between the two germline ends. Looked up from germline, CDR1 is MNHNS and CDR2 is SASEGT. This CDR3 has 14 amino acids. This sequence originates from a woman younger than 30 who had recovered from COVID-19. Sequencing used PBMCs or T cells enriched from blood (not recorded which). The V call is TRBV6-1, the J call TRBJ1-2; unclear D gene. CDR3 DNA: TGTGCCAGCAGTGAACTCTGGAAAAGCGATGGCTACACCTTC. It is translated as CASSELWKSDGYTF.